The 21 T cell receptor beta chains in this list originate from one sample, sequenced in a study of OX40 agonist ivuxolimab in advanced cancers. Produced via immunoSEQ multiplex PCR; TCRdb's table is partial and in-frame only. The sample yields about 48,000 clones, roughly 83% seen once. The sample here was CD4+ or CD8+ T cells sorted from blood, taken in a trial of the OX40 agonist ivuxolimab. These receptors were obtained from an adult with an advanced solid tumor such as melanoma, head and neck, liver or kidney cancer.

This clone was picked up one time. CDR3 coding DNA: TGTGCCAGCAGCGCCAGGGGGCGGGGAGAGACCCAGTACTTC. Encoded protein: CASSARGRGETQYF. The V gene is TRBV9, the J gene TRBJ2-5; 8 bases match TRBD1. Germline loops: CDR1 SGDLS, CDR2 YYNGEE. With V trimmed by 3 bases and J by 4 bases, 5 bases remained unmatched. The CDR3 runs 14 residues.

The V and J genes are TRBV7-8 and TRBJ1-1, with D unclear. V was clipped by 0 bases and J by 0 bases, with 5 bases between them. The CDR3 has 14 amino acids. In germline, CDR1 is SGHVS, CDR2 FQNEAQ. The CDR3 DNA is TGTGCCAGCAGCTTAGCAGAAGTGAACACTGAAGCTTTCTTT. It translates to CASSLAEVNTEAFF.

The V call is TRBV7-9, the J call TRBJ1-3, with D hard to call. Between the trimmed V and J ends, which lost 5 bases and 0 bases, there was a span of 14 bases. Germline values: CDR1 SEHNR, CDR2 FQNEAQ (reference sequence). The CDR3 extends over 16 amino acids. The CDR3 sequence is CASSPDHPASGNTIYF. CDR3 DNA sequence: TGTGCCAGCAGCCCCGATCATCCAGCCTCTGGAAACACCATATATTTT.

The chain joins TRBV21-1 to TRBJ2-6; TRBD2, the table's D call, lacks a check against the DNA. TRBV21-1 is noted as a pseudogene. CDR3 length: 19 residues. In DNA form, the CDR3 reads TGTGCCAGCAGCAAAGGCCTAGCGGGAGGGGCCACTGGGGCCAACGTCCTGACTTTC. As protein: CASSKGLAGGATGANVLTF.

The chain joins TRBV7-8 to TRBJ1-5, with D possibly matching TRBD1 (5 bases). The CDR3 is 18 residues long. The germline gives CDR1 SGHVS, CDR2 FQNEAQ. The germline V and J ends were trimmed by 5 bases and 0 bases, with 20 bases remaining between them. The CDR3 DNA reads as TGTGCCAGCAGCGCCTTAACGGGGCTACCTTATAGCAATCAGCCCCAGCATTTT. As protein: CASSALTGLPYSNQPQHF.

This clone was observed a few times. The J gene is TRBJ1-5, the V gene TRBV27; no clear D. V lost 4 bases and J 2 bases, leaving 6 bases between the germline ends. Germline CDR1 MNHEY, CDR2 SMNVEV (reference sequence). There are 13 residues in the CDR3. CDR3 sequence reads: CASSSWGNQPQHF. The CDR3 coding sequence is TGTGCCAGCAGTTCTTGGGGCAATCAGCCCCAGCATTTT.

V is TRBV19 and J is TRBJ2-2; TRBD2 matches at 8 bases. The trim removed 2 bases at V and 0 bases at J, leaving 11 bases unmatched. CDR1 LNHDA and CDR2 SQIVND come from the germline V gene (reference sequence). The CDR3 totals 19 residues. CDR3 bases: TGTGCCAGTAGTATACTCGGACTAGCCGTTAGCTCGAACACCGGGGAGCTGTTTTTT. This sequence encodes CASSILGLAVSSNTGELFF.

The chain links TRBV19 to TRBJ1-5; 10 bases fit TRBD1. The CDR3 sequence is 16 residues long. With 4 bases clipped from V and 3 bases from J, the junction kept 6 bases outside the gene matches. Germline values: CDR1 LNHDA, CDR2 SQIVND (reference sequence). The CDR3 sequence is CASSTRDRGPNQPQHF. The CDR3 nucleotides are TGTGCCAGTAGTACCCGGGACAGGGGCCCCAATCAGCCCCAGCATTTT.

The J gene is TRBJ2-7, the V gene TRBV28; 8 nucleotides agree with TRBD2. J gave up 12 bases and V 2 bases, and 9 bases lay outside the gene matches. There are 13 residues in the CDR3. Germline lookup yields CDR1 MDHEN and CDR2 SYDVKM. CDR3 amino acids: CASSLRAGGSPYF. As DNA, the CDR3 is TGTGCCAGCAGTTTACGGGCGGGGGGCTCACCGTACTTC.

V and J are TRBV27 and TRBJ2-7, with D perhaps TRBD1 or TRBD2 (5 bases each). Trimming removed 3 bases at V and 2 bases at J, with 20 bases between. CDR1 is MNHEY and CDR2 is SMNVEV in the germline V gene (reference sequence). CDR3 length: 17 residues. CDR3 amino acids: CASSFHRGLGVAYEQYF. CDR3 sequence (DNA): TGTGCCAGCAGTTTCCATAGAGGATTGGGGGTGGCCTACGAGCAGTACTTC.

This clone is categorized as medium-sized. Other DNA sequences in the same sample also yield this CDR3. This rearrangement joins TRBV28 to TRBJ1-6; a possible D gene is TRBD1 (6 bases). V was cut by 4 bases and J by 12 bases, with 16 bases left in between. Germline values: CDR1 MDHEN, CDR2 SYDVKM. The CDR3 extends over 14 amino acids. The CDR3 nucleotides read TGTGCCAGCAGTTCGATTAGACAGGCTAGACCCCTCCACTTT. Translated: CASSSIRQARPLHF.

This rearrangement joins TRBV4-2 to TRBJ1-1, with a tentative D call TRBD1 (6 bases). The CDR3 runs to 15 residues. The germline V gene encodes CDR1 LGHNA and CDR2 YNFKEQ. V lost 4 bases and J 0 bases, leaving 12 bases between the germline ends. The CDR3 region has the DNA TGTGCCAGCAGCCCACAGGACAGACTGAACACTGAAGCTTTCTTT. The encoded protein is CASSPQDRLNTEAFF.

The chain is built from TRBV11-2 and TRBJ1-1, with 10 bases matching TRBD1. V shed 1 base and J 6 bases; nucleotides not matched to a gene: 11. The CDR3 is made up of 17 amino acids. Per germline, CDR1 SGHAT and CDR2 FQNNGV. In DNA, the CDR3 is TGTGCCAGCAGCTTAGGCGGGGGACAGGGGCGAGGGGCTGAAGCTTTCTTT. Its translation: CASSLGGGQGRGAEAFF.

There are a few counts of this clone. The rearrangement uses TRBV9 and TRBJ1-4, with D unclear. The CDR3 has 14 amino acids. Germline V gene lookup returns CDR1 SGDLS and CDR2 YYNGEE. The V gene lost 3 bases and the J gene lost 8 bases, with 14 bases spanning the gap. CDR3 protein: CASSGLGYNEKLFF. DNA of the CDR3: TGTGCCAGCAGCGGACTTGGGTACAACGAAAAACTGTTTTTT.

The chain employs TRBV7-5 and TRBJ2-1. TRBV7-5 is reported as a pseudogene. The CDR3 contains 14 residues. In DNA form, the CDR3 reads TGTGTCAGAAGCTTAGAGGTGGGGGACGATGAGCAGTTCTTC. This gives the protein CVRSLEVGDDEQFF.

This clone was counted once. This chain links TRBV27 with TRBJ2-1; D may be TRBD2 (6 bases). V lost 3 bases and J lost 3, with 12 bases in between. Germline values: CDR1 MNHEY, CDR2 SMNVEV (reference sequence). The length of the CDR3 is 15 residues. Written as DNA, the CDR3 is TGTGCCAGCAGTTTGGATAGCGGTTACTACAATGAGCAGTTCTTC. Amino acid sequence: CASSLDSGYYNEQFF.

V is TRBV11-1 and J is TRBJ2-3; 11 bases agree with TRBD2. Germline loops: CDR1 SGHAT, CDR2 FQDESV (reference sequence). The ends lost 5 bases at V and 1 base at J; junction bases unmatched: 5. The CDR3 runs to 16 residues. This CDR3 reads CASSTQGLAGTDTQYF. The DNA for the CDR3 is TGTGCCAGCAGCACCCAGGGACTAGCGGGCACAGATACGCAGTATTTT.

The chain uses TRBV11-1 and TRBJ2-7; D is possibly TRBD1 (6 bases). This CDR3 comprises 13 residues. V dropped 5 bases and J dropped 2 bases, with 10 bases sitting between them. Germline lookup yields CDR1 SGHAT and CDR2 FQDESV (reference sequence). The CDR3 sequence is CASSPWTAYEQYF. CDR3 nucleotide sequence: TGTGCCAGCAGCCCATGGACAGCCTACGAGCAGTACTTC.

The gene calls are TRBV5-5 and TRBJ1-1, with D tentatively TRBD1 (5 bases). CDR3 length: 15 residues. Germline CDR1 and CDR2: SGHKS and YYEKEE (reference sequence). Deletions cut 2 bases from V and 1 base from J, with 12 bases between. CDR3 nucleotide sequence: TGTGCCAGCAGCTTTTTCGACAGTCGGAACACTGAAGCTTTCTTT. It encodes CASSFFDSRNTEAFF.

The rearrangement uses TRBV10-3 and TRBJ1-1; no clear D gene. Per the germline V gene, CDR1 is ENHRY and CDR2 is SYGVKD. Trimming took off 7 bases at V and 5 bases at J, with 17 bases between the two ends. The CDR3 is 14 residues long. In DNA, the CDR3 is TGTGCCATCATGGTTGAGCCTAAAGGGACTGAAGCTTTCTTT. Its translation: CAIMVEPKGTEAFF.

The rearrangement uses TRBV6-1 and TRBJ2-3; 7 bases agree with TRBD1. V shed 6 bases, J shed 0 bases, and the junction held 3 bases outside the gene matches. The length of the CDR3 is 14 residues. Germline V CDR1 and CDR2: MNHNS, SASEGT. CDR3 DNA sequence: TGTGCCAGCAGCCGGGGACAGAGCACAGATACGCAGTATTTT. Encoded protein: CASSRGQSTDTQYF.